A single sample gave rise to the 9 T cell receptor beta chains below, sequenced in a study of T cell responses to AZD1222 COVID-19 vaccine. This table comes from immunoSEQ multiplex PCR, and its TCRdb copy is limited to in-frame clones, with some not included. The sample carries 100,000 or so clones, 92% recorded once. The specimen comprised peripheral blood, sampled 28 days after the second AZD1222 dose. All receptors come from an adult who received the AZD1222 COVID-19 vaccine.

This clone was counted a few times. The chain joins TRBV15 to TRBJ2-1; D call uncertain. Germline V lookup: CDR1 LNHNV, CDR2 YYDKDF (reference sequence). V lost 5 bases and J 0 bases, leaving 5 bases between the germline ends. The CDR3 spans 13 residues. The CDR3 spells CATSAVSYNEQFF. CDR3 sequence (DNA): TGTGCCACCAGCGCGGTCTCCTACAATGAGCAGTTCTTC.

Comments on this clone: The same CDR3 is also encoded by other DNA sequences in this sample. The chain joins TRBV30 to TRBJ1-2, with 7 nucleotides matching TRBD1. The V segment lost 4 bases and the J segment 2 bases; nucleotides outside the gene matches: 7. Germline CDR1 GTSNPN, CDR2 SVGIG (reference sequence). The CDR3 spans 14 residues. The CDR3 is CAWTRQGTNYGYTF. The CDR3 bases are TGTGCCTGGACCCGACAGGGAACGAACTATGGCTACACCTTC.

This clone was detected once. In nucleotides, the CDR3 is TGCGCCAGCAGCTCCGGAAACAGGGCCTACGAGACCCAGTACTTC. Translated: CASSSGNRAYETQYF. The rearrangement links TRBV5-1 to TRBJ2-5; possibly TRBD1 for D (6 bases). With 3 bases removed from V and 5 bases from J, the gap between germline ends came to 17 bases. Germline CDR1 SGHRS, CDR2 YFSETQ. This CDR3 is 15 amino acids long. Based on the CDR3 plus reference TRBV5-1 and TRBJ2-5, the full variable domain is KAGVTQTPRYLIKTRGQQVTLSCSPISGHRSVSWYQQTPGQGLQFLFEYFSETQRNKGNFPGRFSGRQFSNSRSEMNVSTLELGDSALYLCASSSGNRAYETQYFGPGTRLLVL.

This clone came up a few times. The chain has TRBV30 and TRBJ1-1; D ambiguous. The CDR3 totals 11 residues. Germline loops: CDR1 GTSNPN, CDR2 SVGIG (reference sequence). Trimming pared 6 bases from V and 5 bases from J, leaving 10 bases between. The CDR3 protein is CACQESTEAFF. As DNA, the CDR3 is TGTGCCTGTCAGGAATCGACTGAAGCTTTCTTT.

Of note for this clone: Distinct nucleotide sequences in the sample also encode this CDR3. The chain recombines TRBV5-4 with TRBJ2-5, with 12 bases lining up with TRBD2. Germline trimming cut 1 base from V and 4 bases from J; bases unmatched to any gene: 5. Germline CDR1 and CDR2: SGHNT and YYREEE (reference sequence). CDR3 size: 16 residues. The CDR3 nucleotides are TGTGCCAGCAGCTTGAGGACTAGCGGGGCGGGAGAGACCCAGTACTTC. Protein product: CASSLRTSGAGETQYF.

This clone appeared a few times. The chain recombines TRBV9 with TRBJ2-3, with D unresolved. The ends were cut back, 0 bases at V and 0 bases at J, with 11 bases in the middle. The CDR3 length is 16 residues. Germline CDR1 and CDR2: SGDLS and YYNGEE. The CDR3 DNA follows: TGTGCCAGCAGCGTAGGCCCCACAGACAGCACAGATACGCAGTATTTT. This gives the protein CASSVGPTDSTDTQYF.

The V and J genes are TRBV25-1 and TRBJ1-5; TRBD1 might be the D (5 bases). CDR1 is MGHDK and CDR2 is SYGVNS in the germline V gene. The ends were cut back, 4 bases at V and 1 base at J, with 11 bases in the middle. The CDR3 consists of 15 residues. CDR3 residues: CASSGEGTSNQPQHF. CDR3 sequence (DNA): TGTGCCAGCAGTGGTGAAGGGACGAGCAATCAGCCCCAGCATTTT.

The CDR3 DNA follows: TGTGCCAGCCGCCGGATACAGGGAGAGCAGTTCTTC. Translating gives CASRRIQGEQFF. This chain links TRBV18 with TRBJ2-1; D might be TRBD1 (6 bases). CDR3 size: 12 residues. V was pared by 8 bases and J by 10 bases, with 15 bases between. The germline V gene encodes CDR1 KGHSH and CDR2 LQKENI.

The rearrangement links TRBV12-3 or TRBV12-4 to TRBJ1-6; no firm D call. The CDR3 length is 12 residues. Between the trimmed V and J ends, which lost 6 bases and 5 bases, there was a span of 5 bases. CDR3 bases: TGTGCCAGCAGCCTACATAATTCACCCCTCCACTTT. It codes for CASSLHNSPLHF.